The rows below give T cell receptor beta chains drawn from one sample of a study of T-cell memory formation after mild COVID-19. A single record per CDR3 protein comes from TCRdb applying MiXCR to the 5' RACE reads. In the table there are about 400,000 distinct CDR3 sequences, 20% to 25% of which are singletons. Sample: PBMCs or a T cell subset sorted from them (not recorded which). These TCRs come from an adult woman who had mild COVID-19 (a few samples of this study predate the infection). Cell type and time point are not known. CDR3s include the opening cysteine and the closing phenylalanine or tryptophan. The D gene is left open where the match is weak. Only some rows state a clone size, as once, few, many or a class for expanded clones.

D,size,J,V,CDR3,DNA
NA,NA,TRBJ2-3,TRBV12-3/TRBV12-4,CASSLGQEDTQYF,TGTGCCAGCAGTTTAGGGCAAGAAGATACGCAGTATTTT
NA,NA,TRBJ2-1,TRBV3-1,CASSQDWAGENEQFF,TGTGCCAGCAGCCAAGATTGGGCCGGGGAAAATGAGCAGTTCTTC
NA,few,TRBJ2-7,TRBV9,CASSPSTGSYEQYF,TGTGCCAGCAGCCCTAGTACAGGCTCCTACGAGCAGTACTTC
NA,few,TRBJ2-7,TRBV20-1,CSARDRPGRLTYEQYF,TGCAGTGCTAGAGATAGGCCGGGCAGATTGACCTACGAGCAGTACTTC
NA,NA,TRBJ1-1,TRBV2,CASRPGTAKTEAFF,TGTGCCAGCAGACCCGGGACGGCCAAAACTGAAGCTTTCTTT
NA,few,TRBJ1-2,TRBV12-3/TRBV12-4,CASSLESVRGLNYGYTF,TGTGCCAGCAGTTTAGAGTCCGTACGGGGGCTTAACTATGGCTACACCTTC
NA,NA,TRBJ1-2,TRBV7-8,CASSLDSWGSYGYTF,TGTGCCAGCAGCTTAGATTCTTGGGGATCCTATGGCTACACCTTC
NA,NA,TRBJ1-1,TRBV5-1,CASSLTVTRNTEAFF,TGCGCCAGCAGCTTGACAGTTACGCGTAACACTGAAGCTTTCTTT
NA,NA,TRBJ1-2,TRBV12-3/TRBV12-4,CASSPRTAPYGYTF,TGTGCCAGCAGCCCACGGACAGCTCCGTATGGCTACACCTTC
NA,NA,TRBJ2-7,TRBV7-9,CASSLEAGWKYF,TGTGCCAGCAGCTTAGAGGCGGGATGGAAGTACTTC
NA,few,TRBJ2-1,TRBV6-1,CAGASFLNEQFF,TGTGCCGGGGCTAGCTTCCTGAATGAGCAGTTCTTC
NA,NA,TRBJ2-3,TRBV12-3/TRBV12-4,CASTSKGLGTDTQYF,TGTGCCAGCACCTCGAAAGGTCTCGGCACAGATACGCAGTATTTT
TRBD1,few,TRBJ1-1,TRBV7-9,CASSPDRGPNTEAFF,TGTGCCAGCAGCCCGGACAGGGGGCCGAACACTGAAGCTTTCTTT
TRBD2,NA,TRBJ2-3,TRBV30,CAWSVPGLAGKDTQYF,TGTGCCTGGAGCGTTCCGGGACTAGCGGGGAAAGATACGCAGTATTTT
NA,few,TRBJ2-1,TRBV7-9,CASSLDAGTEQFF,TGTGCCAGCAGCTTAGATGCGGGTACTGAGCAGTTCTTC
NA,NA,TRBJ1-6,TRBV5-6,CASSFQGLNSPLHF,TGTGCCAGCAGCTTCCAGGGGCTCAATTCACCCCTCCACTTT
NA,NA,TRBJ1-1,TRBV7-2,CASIRGLNTEAFF,TGTGCCAGCATCCGGGGCCTGAACACTGAAGCTTTCTTT
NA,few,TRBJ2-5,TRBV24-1,CATSDPGLETQYF,TGTGCCACCAGTGATCCGGGTTTGGAGACCCAGTACTTC